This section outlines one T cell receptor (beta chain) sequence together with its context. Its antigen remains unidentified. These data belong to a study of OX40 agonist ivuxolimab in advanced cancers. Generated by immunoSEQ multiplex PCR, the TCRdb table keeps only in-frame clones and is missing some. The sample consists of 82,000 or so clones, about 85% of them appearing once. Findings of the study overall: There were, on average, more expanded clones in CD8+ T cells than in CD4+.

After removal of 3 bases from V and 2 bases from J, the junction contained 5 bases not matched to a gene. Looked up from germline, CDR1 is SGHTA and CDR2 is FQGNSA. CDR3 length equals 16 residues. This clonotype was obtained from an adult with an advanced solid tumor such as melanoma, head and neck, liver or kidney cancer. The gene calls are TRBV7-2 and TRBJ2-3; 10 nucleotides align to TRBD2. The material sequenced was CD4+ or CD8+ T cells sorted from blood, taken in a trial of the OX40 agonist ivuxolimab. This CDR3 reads CASSFSGGKNTDTQYF. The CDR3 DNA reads TGTGCCAGCAGCTTTAGCGGGGGGAAAAACACAGATACGCAGTATTTT.